One sample yielded the 23 T cell receptor beta chains listed below, sequenced in a study of T cell repertoires in cytomegalovirus infection. MiXCR was run by TCRdb on the reads, yielding one entry per CDR3 protein. The sample records about 180,000 distinct CDR3 sequences, around 15% being singletons. Input material: PBMCs. These receptor sequences come from a human donor in good health (CMV status not recorded). Some clones in this sample may be carry-over from other donors' samples.

This sequence joins TRBV7-8 and TRBJ2-2; TRBD2 matches at 10 bases. This CDR3 is built from 15 residues. Looked up from germline, CDR1 is SGHVS and CDR2 is FQNEAQ. The J segment lost 6 bases and the V segment lost 6 bases, leaving 7 bases of the junction unmatched. For the CDR3, the DNA is TGTGCCAGCAGGTCCTCCGGGACTAGCGCCGGGGAGCTGTTTTTT. This translates into CASRSSGTSAGELFF.

The rearrangement joins TRBV13 to TRBJ1-2, with D possibly TRBD1 on 5 matching bases. The V end lost 2 bases, the J end lost 2 bases, and 9 bases lay between the germline ends. This CDR3 comprises 14 residues. The V gene's germline CDR1 is PRHDT and CDR2 FYEKMQ (reference sequence). CDR3 DNA: TGTGCCAGCAGCTTATTGGGGGAGAACTATGGCTACACCTTC. As protein: CASSLLGENYGYTF. Full variable domain (remainder filled in from reference TRBV13 and TRBJ1-2): AAGVIQSPRHLIKEKRETATLKCYPIPRHDTVYWYQQGPGQDPQFLISFYEKMQSDKGSIPDRFSAQQFSDYHSELNMSSLELGDSALYFCASSLLGENYGYTFGSGTRLTVV.

This clonotype was seen a handful of times. The CDR3, as DNA: TGTGCCAGCAGTCGCGGACCCTTCTACACCTTC. Amino acid sequence: CASSRGPFYTF. V gene TRBV12-3 or TRBV12-4 combines with J gene TRBJ1-2; D ambiguous. The CDR3 is 11 residues long. The V gene lost 5 bases and the J gene lost 10 bases, with 11 bases spanning the gap.

In this sample, this clonotype turned up many times. The chain couples TRBV5-4 to TRBJ2-4; 7 bases are a match to TRBD2. Germline CDR1 SGHNT, CDR2 YYREEE (reference sequence). The CDR3 consists of 17 residues. The ends lost 4 bases at V and 1 base at J; junction bases unmatched: 11. The CDR3 sequence: CASSLWGGAGAKNIQYF. In DNA form, the CDR3 reads TGTGCCAGCAGCCTTTGGGGGGGAGCTGGGGCCAAAAACATTCAGTACTTC.

This clonotype was recorded many times. The gene calls are TRBV12-3 or TRBV12-4 and TRBJ1-5; D ambiguous. The CDR3 loop spans 17 amino acids. V lost 6 bases and J lost 0, with 18 bases in between. The CDR3 bases are TGTGCCAGCAGCCACTCTCAAACATACTATAGCAATCAGCCCCAGCATTTT. Its translation: CASSHSQTYYSNQPQHF.

This clonotype was seen ten or more times. The rearrangement links TRBV7-2 to TRBJ2-5; 9 nucleotides match TRBD2. V trimming: 2 bases; J trimming: 4 bases; junction bases outside the gene matches: 11. Germline assignment: CDR1 SGHTA and CDR2 FQGNSA. The CDR3 spans 17 residues. The CDR3 DNA is TGTGCCAGCAGCTTATTCCCGCGCGGGAGGGCCGGAGAGACCCAGTACTTC. Its translation: CASSLFPRGRAGETQYF.

The gene calls are TRBV13 and TRBJ2-1, with a tentative D call TRBD2 (5 bases). The CDR3 contains 14 residues. V was shortened by 5 bases and J by 7 bases, with 15 bases between the two germline ends. The germline V gene has CDR1 PRHDT and CDR2 FYEKMQ (reference sequence). The CDR3 region is CASSLSMTGNEQFF. CDR3 DNA: TGTGCCAGCAGCCTCTCCATGACGGGAAATGAGCAGTTCTTC.

This clonotype showed up many times. This rearrangement joins TRBV7-2 to TRBJ1-6; D call uncertain. The CDR3 totals 14 residues. CDR1 and CDR2 (germline): SGHTA, FQGNSA. With 0 bases removed from V and 6 bases from J, the gap between germline ends came to 6 bases. The CDR3 loop is CASSLAGINSPLHF. CDR3 in DNA: TGTGCCAGCAGCTTAGCCGGGATTAATTCACCCCTCCACTTT.

This clonotype was counted a few times. The chain links TRBV2 to TRBJ2-1; TRBD2 matches 7 bases. CDR1 is SNHLY and CDR2 is FYNNEI in the germline V gene. There are 13 residues in the CDR3. The V segment lost 7 bases and the J segment 15 bases; nucleotides outside the gene matches: 15. This chain's CDR3 is CASMSGTIDGAFF. The CDR3 coding sequence is TGTGCCAGCATGTCAGGGACTATTGACGGGGCGTTCTTC.

The chain links TRBV6-6 to TRBJ1-5; D may be TRBD1 (6 bases). Trimming left V 11 bases short and J 4 bases short, with 27 bases between. Germline lookup yields CDR1 MNHNY and CDR2 SVGAGI (reference sequence). The CDR3 loop spans 17 amino acids. The CDR3 DNA is TGTGCCTCTTATCCGGGGGCAACGTTGGTGGGGAATCAGCCCCAGCATTTT. Its protein product is CASYPGATLVGNQPQHF.

The gene calls are TRBV5-4 and TRBJ2-1, with 8 bases identical to TRBD2. V lost 2 bases, J lost 2 bases, and 6 bases stayed unmatched. Looked up from germline, CDR1 is SGHNT and CDR2 is YYREEE (reference sequence). The CDR3 loop spans 16 amino acids. This CDR3 reads CASSLGTSGPYNEQFF. The CDR3 nucleotides are TGTGCCAGCAGCTTAGGAACTAGCGGACCCTACAATGAGCAGTTCTTC.

Ten or more counts support this clonotype. V gene TRBV7-6 combines with J gene TRBJ1-3, with a weak D call TRBD1 (5 bases). Germline CDR1 reads SGHVS; CDR2 reads FNYEAQ. The CDR3 is 14 amino acids. V was pared by 5 bases and J by 0 bases, with 8 bases between. The CDR3 DNA reads TGTGCCAGCAGCCTGGACACCTCTGGAAACACCATATATTTT. Protein sequence: CASSLDTSGNTIYF.

This clonotype was detected many times. The J gene is TRBJ2-1, the V gene TRBV29-1; perhaps TRBD2 as D (6 bases). The CDR3 is made up of 12 amino acids. V was shortened by 7 bases and J by 8 bases, with 15 bases between the two germline ends. Germline-derived CDR1 and CDR2 are SQVTM and ANQGSEA. CDR3 residues: CSASFSGDEQFF. The CDR3 DNA reads TGCAGCGCCTCCTTTAGCGGCGATGAGCAGTTCTTC.

The chain has TRBV7-8 and TRBJ1-1; TRBD1 might be the D (6 bases). Trimming took 6 bases from V and 5 from J, leaving 16 bases between them. The CDR3 is made up of 14 amino acids. Germline assignment: CDR1 SGHVS and CDR2 FQNEAQ. The CDR3 DNA reads TGTGCCAGCAGATCTCGAGGGGGACTGACTGAAGCTTTCTTT. Protein sequence: CASRSRGGLTEAFF.

This clonotype was detected many times. CDR3 protein: CASRPGQGSGYTF. DNA for the CDR3: TGTGCCAGCAGGCCGGGACAGGGATCTGGCTACACCTTC. The V and J genes are TRBV28 and TRBJ1-2; 9 bases match TRBD1. Trimming cost V 6 bases and J 7 bases; bases outside gene matches: 6. Germline V CDR1 and CDR2: MDHEN, SYDVKM. This CDR3 is 13 amino acids long.

This clonotype appeared many times. The V gene is TRBV28, the J gene TRBJ1-4; D is possibly TRBD1 (5 bases). The CDR3 sequence is 12 residues long. Germline lookup yields CDR1 MDHEN and CDR2 SYDVKM. The ends were cut back, 8 bases at V and 8 bases at J, with 12 bases in the middle. CDR3 DNA sequence: TGTGCCAGCCGCGCAGGGTGGGAAAAACTGTTTTTT. This gives the protein CASRAGWEKLFF. Drawing the rest from reference TRBV28 and TRBJ1-4, the complete variable domain is DVKVTQSSRYLVKRTGEKVFLECVQDMDHENMFWYRQDPGLGLRLIYFSYDVKMKEKGDIPEGYSVSREKKERFSLILESASTNQTSMYLCASRAGWEKLFFGSGTQLSVL.

This clonotype was observed a handful of times. The V and J genes are TRBV7-6 and TRBJ1-6; 10 bases map to TRBD1. Germline-derived CDR1 and CDR2 are SGHVS and FNYEAQ. There are 17 residues in the CDR3. Losses at the gene ends were 4 bases for V and 7 bases for J; bases not matched to a gene: 10. CDR3 DNA: TGTGCCAGCAGCTCGAACCCCGGGACAGGGGAAAATTCACCCCTCCACTTT. It codes for CASSSNPGTGENSPLHF.

Many counts were recorded for this clonotype. This sequence joins TRBV7-8 and TRBJ1-1; weak D call: TRBD1 (6 bases). V gave up 7 bases and J gave up 0 bases, with 15 bases separating them. Germline V gene data show CDR1 as SGHVS and CDR2 as FQNEAQ. The CDR3 length is 15 residues. CDR3 loop: CASTRGGALNTEAFF. The CDR3 coding sequence is TGTGCCAGCACGCGGGGGGGGGCGCTGAACACTGAAGCTTTCTTT.

This clonotype was detected a few times. The V call is TRBV5-1, the J call TRBJ2-7, with D possibly being TRBD1 or TRBD2 (6 bases each). There are 16 residues in the CDR3. Per germline, CDR1 SGHRS and CDR2 YFSETQ. Trimming cost V 1 base and J 2 bases, with 16 bases left between them. The CDR3 DNA is TGCGCCAGCAGCTTGATCGGGGGCGCATTTGCCTACGAGCAGTACTTC. Protein sequence: CASSLIGGAFAYEQYF.

This clonotype was recorded at least ten times. The rearrangement uses TRBV28 and TRBJ1-1; a weak D match, TRBD1 (6 bases). Deletions cut 7 bases from V and 4 bases from J, with 7 bases between. The CDR3 sequence is 11 residues long. Looked up from germline, CDR1 is MDHEN and CDR2 is SYDVKM. The CDR3 DNA reads TGTGCCAGCAAGGGGGGCACTGAAGCTTTCTTT. Amino acids: CASKGGTEAFF.

This clonotype showed up many times. This rearrangement joins TRBV6-8 to TRBJ2-7; no clear D. Germline lookup yields CDR1 MNHGY and CDR2 SAAAGT. The CDR3 has 15 residues. Trimming stripped 1 base from V and 2 bases from J, with 12 bases between. CDR3 nucleotide sequence: TGTGCCAGCAGTTACTTCGGGCCTCCCGCCTACGAGCAGTACTTC. This sequence encodes CASSYFGPPAYEQYF.

This clonotype was counted ten times or more. The chain joins TRBV5-1 to TRBJ1-5, with D perhaps matching TRBD1 (6 bases). V dropped 4 bases and J dropped 4 bases, with 9 bases sitting between them. This CDR3 comprises 13 residues. Germline-derived CDR1 and CDR2 are SGHRS and YFSETQ. CDR3 amino acids: CASSTTGNQPQHF. The DNA of the CDR3 is TGCGCCAGCAGCACTACAGGGAATCAGCCCCAGCATTTT.

This clonotype showed up many times. In DNA, the CDR3 is TGTGCCAGCGGGGGGCTAGGGACCCAAGAGACCCAGTACTTC. It translates to CASGGLGTQETQYF. This chain uses TRBV12-3 or TRBV12-4 with TRBJ2-5; possibly TRBD1 or TRBD2 for D (6 bases each). V was shortened by 8 bases and J by 1 base, with 14 bases between the two germline ends. The CDR3 has 14 residues.